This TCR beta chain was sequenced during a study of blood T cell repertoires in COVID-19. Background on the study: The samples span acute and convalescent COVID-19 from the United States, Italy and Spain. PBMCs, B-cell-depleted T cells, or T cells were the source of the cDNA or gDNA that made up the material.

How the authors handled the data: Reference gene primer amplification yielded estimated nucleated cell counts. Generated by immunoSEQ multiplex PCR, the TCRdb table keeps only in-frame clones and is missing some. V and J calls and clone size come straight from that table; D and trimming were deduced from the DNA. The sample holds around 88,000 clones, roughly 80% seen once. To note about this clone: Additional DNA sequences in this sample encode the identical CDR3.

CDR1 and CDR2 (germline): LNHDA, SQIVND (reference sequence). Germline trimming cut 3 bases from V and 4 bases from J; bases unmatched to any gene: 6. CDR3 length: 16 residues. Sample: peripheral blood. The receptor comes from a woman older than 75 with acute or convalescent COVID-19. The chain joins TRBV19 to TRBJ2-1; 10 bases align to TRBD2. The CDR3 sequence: CASSMASGGAYNEQFF. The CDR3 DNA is TGTGCCAGTAGTATGGCCAGCGGGGGGGCGTACAATGAGCAGTTCTTC.